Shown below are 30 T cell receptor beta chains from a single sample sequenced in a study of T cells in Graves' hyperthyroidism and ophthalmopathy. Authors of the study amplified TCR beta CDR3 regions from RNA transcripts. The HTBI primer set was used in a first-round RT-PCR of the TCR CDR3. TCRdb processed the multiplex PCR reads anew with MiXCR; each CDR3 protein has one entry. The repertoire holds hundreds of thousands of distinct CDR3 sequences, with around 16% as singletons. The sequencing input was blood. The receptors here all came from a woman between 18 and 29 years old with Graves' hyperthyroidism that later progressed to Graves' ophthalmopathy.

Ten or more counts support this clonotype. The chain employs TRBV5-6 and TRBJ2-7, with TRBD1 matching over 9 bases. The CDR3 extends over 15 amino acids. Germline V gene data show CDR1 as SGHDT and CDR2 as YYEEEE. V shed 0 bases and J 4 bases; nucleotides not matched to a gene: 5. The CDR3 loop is CASSLEGQGYYEQYF. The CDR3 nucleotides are TGTGCCAGCAGCTTGGAGGGACAGGGCTATTACGAGCAGTACTTC.

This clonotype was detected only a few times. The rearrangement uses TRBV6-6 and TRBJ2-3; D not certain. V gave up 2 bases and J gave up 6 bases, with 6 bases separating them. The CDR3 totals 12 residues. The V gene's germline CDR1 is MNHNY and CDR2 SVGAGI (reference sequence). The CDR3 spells CASSYPWDTQYF. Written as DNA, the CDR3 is TGTGCCAGCAGTTACCCTTGGGATACGCAGTATTTT.

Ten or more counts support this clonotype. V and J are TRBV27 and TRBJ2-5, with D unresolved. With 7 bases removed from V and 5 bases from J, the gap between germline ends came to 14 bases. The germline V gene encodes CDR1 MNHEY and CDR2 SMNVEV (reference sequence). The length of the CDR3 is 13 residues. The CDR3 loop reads CASTASPSETQYF. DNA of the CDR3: TGTGCCAGCACGGCCAGTCCTTCGGAGACCCAGTACTTC.

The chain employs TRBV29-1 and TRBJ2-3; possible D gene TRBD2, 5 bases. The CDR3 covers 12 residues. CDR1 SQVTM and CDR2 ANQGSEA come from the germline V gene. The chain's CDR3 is CGAVRDTDTQYF. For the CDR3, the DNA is TGCGGCGCTGTCCGGGATACAGATACGCAGTATTTT.

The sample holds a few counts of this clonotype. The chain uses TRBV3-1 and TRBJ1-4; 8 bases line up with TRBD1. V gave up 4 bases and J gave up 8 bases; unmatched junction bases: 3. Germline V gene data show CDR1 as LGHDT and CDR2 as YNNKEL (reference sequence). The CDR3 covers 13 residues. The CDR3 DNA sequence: TGTGCCAGCAGCCTACAGGGGGTAGAAAAACTGTTTTTT. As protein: CASSLQGVEKLFF. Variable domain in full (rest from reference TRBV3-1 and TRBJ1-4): DTAVSQTPKYLVTQMGNDKSIKCEQNLGHDTMYWYKQDSKKFLKIMFSYNNKELIINETVPNRFSPKSPDKAHLNLHINSLELGDSAVYFCASSLQGVEKLFFGSGTQLSVL.

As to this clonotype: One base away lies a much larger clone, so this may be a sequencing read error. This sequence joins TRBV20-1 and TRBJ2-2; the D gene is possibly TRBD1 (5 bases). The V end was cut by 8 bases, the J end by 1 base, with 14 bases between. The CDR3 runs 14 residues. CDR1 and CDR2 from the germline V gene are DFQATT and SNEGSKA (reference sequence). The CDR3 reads CSSKNQGNTGELFF. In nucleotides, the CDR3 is TGCAGTTCGAAGAACCAGGGGAACACCGGGGAGCTGTTTTTT.

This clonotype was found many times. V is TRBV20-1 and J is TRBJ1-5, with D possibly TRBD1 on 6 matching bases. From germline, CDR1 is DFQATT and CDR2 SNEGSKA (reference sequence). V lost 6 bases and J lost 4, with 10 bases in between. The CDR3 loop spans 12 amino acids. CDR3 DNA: TGCAGTGCCAGGACAGCTAATCAGCCCCAGCATTTT. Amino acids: CSARTANQPQHF.

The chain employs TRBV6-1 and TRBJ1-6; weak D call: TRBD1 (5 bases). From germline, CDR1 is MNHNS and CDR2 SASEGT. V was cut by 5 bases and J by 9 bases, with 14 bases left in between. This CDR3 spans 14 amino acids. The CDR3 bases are TGTGCCAGCAGTCGGGCATCCGGGGGTTCACCCCTCCACTTT. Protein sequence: CASSRASGGSPLHF.

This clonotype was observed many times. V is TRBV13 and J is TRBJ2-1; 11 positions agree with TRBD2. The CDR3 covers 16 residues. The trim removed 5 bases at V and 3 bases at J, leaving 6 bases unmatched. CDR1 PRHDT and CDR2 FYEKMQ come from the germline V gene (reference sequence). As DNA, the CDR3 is TGTGCCAGCAGCCAACGGACTAGCGGGTTCTACAATGAGCAGTTCTTC. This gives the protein CASSQRTSGFYNEQFF.

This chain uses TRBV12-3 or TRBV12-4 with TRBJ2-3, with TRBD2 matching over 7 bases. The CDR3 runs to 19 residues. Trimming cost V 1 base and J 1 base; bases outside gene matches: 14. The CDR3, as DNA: TGTGCCAGCAGTTTAGGGTCAGCGTTGGCGGGAGCGGGCACAGATACGCAGTATTTT. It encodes CASSLGSALAGAGTDTQYF.

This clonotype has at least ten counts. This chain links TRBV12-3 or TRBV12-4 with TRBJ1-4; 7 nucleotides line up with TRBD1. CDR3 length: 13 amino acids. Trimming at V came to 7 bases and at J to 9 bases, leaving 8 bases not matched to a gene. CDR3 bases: TGTGCCAGCACTCTAGGGGACAGACAAAAACTGTTTTTT. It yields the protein CASTLGDRQKLFF.

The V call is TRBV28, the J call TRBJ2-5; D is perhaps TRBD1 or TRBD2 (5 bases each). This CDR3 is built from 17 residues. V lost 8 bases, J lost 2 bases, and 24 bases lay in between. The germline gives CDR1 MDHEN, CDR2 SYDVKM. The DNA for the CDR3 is TGTGCCAGCTGGGGGAAAGCAAGCGGAGCTGCACAAGAGACCCAGTACTTC. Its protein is CASWGKASGAAQETQYF.

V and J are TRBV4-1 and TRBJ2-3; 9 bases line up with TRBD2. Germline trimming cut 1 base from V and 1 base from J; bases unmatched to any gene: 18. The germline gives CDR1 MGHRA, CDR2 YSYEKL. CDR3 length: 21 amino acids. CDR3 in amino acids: CASSQGPFRAGGPGRTDTQYF. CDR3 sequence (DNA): TGCGCCAGCAGCCAAGGCCCGTTTCGGGCGGGAGGGCCGGGTCGCACAGATACGCAGTATTTT.

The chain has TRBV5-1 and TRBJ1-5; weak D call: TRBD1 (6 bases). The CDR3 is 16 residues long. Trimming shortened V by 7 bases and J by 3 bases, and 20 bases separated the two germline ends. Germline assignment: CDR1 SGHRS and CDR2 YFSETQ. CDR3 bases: TGCGCCAGCTCCGGACAGCCCGCCCCCCACAATCAGCCCCAGCATTTT. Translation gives CASSGQPAPHNQPQHF. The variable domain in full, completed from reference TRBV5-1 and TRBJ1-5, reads KAGVTQTPRYLIKTRGQQVTLSCSPISGHRSVSWYQQTPGQGLQFLFEYFSETQRNKGNFPGRFSGRQFSNSRSEMNVSTLELGDSALYLCASSGQPAPHNQPQHFGDGTRLSIL.

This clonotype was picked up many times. CDR3 sequence (DNA): TGTGCCAGCGACGGACTAGCGGGAGGACTTTACAATGAGCAGTTCTTC. This codes for CASDGLAGGLYNEQFF. The chain is built from TRBV27 and TRBJ2-1; 14 nucleotides line up with TRBD2. Trimming removed 8 bases from V and 4 bases from J; junction bases left unmatched: 7. Germline V gives CDR1 MNHEY, CDR2 SMNVEV (reference sequence). This CDR3 has 16 amino acids.

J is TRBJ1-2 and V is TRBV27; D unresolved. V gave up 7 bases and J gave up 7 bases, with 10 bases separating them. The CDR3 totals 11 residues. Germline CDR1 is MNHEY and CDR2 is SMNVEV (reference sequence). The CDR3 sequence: CASTSGFGYTF. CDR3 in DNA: TGTGCCAGCACCTCGGGATTTGGCTACACCTTC.

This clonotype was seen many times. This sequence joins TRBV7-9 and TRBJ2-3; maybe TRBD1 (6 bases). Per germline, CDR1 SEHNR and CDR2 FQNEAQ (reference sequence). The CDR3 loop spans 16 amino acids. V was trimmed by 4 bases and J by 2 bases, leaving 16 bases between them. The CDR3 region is CASSSSGQLHTDTQYF. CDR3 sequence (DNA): TGTGCCAGCAGCTCCTCCGGACAGCTACACACAGATACGCAGTATTTT. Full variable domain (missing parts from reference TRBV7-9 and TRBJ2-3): DTGVSQNPRHKITKRGQNVTFRCDPISEHNRLYWYRQTLGQGPEFLTYFQNEAQLEKSRLLSDRFSAERPKGSFSTLEIQRTEQGDSAMYLCASSSSGQLHTDTQYFGPGTRLTVL.

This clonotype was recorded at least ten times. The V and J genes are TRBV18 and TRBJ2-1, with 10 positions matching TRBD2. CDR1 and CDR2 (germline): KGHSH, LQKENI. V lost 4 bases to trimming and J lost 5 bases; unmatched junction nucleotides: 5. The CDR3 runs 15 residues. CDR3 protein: CASSRRLAGDNEQFF. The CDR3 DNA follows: TGTGCCAGCTCACGGCGACTAGCGGGTGACAATGAGCAGTTCTTC.

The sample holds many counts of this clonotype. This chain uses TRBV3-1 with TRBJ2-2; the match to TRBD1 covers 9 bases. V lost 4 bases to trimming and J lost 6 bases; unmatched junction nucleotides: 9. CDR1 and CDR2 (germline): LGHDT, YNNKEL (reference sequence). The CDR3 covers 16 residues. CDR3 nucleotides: TGTGCCAGCAGCCCGACCAGGACAGGGGTTGCCGGGGAGCTGTTTTTT. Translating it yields CASSPTRTGVAGELFF.

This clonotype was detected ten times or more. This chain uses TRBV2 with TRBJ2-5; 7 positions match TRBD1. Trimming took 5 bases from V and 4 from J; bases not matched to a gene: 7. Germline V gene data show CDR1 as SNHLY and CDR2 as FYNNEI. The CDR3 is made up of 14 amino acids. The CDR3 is CASSTQGVGETQYF. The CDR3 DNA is TGTGCCAGCAGTACTCAGGGGGTAGGAGAGACCCAGTACTTC.

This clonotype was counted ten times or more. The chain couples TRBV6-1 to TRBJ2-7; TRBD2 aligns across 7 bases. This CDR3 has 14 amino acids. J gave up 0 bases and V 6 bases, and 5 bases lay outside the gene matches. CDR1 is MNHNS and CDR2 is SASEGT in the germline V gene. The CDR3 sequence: CASRIAGFSYEQYF. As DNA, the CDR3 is TGTGCCAGCAGAATAGCGGGTTTCTCCTACGAGCAGTACTTC.

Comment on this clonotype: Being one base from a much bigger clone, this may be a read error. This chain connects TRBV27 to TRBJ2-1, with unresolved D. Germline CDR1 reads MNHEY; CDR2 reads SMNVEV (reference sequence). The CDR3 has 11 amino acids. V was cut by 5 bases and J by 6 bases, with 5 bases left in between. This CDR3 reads CASSDGNEQFF. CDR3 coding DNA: TGTGCCAGCAGTGACGGCAATGAGCAGTTCTTC.

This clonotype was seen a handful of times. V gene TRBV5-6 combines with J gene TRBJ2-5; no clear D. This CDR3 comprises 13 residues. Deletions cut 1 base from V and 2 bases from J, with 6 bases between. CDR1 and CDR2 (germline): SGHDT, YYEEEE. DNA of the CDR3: TGTGCCAGCAGCTTGATAAAGCAAGAGACCCAGTACTTC. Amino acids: CASSLIKQETQYF.

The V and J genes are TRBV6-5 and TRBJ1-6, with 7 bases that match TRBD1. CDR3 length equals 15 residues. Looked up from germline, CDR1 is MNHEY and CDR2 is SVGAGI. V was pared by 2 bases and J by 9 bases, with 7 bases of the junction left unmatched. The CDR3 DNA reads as TGTGCCAGCAGTTACCGTCGGGACAGCTCTTCACCCCTCCACTTT. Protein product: CASSYRRDSSSPLHF.

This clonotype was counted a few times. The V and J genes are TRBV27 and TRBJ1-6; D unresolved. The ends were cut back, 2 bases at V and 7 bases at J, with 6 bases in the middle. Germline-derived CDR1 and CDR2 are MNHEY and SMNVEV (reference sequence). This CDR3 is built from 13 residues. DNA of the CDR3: TGTGCCAGCAGTTTACAACAGAATTCACCCCTCCACTTT. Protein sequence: CASSLQQNSPLHF.

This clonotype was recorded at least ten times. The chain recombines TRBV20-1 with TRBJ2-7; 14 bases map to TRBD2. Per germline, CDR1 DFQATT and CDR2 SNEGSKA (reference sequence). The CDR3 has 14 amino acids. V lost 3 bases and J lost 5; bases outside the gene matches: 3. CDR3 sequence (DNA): TGCAGTGCTAGCGGGACTAGCGGGAGAAACGAGCAGTACTTC. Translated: CSASGTSGRNEQYF.

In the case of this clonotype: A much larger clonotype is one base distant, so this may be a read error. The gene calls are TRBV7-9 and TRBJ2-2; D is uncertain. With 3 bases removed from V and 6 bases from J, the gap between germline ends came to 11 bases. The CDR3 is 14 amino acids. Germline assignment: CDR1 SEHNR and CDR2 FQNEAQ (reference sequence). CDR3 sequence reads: CASSLDRVAGELFF. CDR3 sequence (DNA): TGTGCCAGCAGCTTGGACCGTGTCGCCGGGGAGCTGTTTTTT.

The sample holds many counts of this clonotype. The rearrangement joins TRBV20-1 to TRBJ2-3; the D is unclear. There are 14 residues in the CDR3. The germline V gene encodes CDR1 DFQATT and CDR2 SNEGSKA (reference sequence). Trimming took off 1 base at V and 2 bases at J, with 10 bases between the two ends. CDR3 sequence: CSARGAELTDTQYF. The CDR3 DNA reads TGCAGTGCTAGAGGCGCGGAACTCACAGATACGCAGTATTTT.

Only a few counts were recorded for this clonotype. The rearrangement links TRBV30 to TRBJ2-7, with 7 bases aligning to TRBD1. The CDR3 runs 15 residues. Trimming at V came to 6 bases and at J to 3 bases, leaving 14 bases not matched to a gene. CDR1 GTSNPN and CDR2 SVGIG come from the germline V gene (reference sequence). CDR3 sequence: CACTNTGARYYEQYF. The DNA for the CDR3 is TGTGCCTGTACCAACACAGGGGCTCGCTACTACGAGCAGTACTTC.

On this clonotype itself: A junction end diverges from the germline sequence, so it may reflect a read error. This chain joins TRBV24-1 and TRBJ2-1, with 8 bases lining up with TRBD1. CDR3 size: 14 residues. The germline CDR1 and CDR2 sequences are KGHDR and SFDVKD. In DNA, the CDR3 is TGTGCCGCCAGTGGTACAGGGGGGAGCAATGAGCAGTTCTTC. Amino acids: CAASGTGGSNEQFF.